This TCR beta chain is drawn from a study of immune cell composition in non-small cell lung cancer. Only one count was recorded for this clone. Germline V lookup: CDR1 KGHSH, CDR2 LQKENI. This CDR3 is built from 18 residues. Trimming took 4 bases from V and 0 from J, leaving 16 bases between them. Method: immunoSEQ multiplex PCR; TCRdb's copy keeps in-frame clones and lacks some. The sample includes some 8,500 clones, roughly 76% of them seen just once. This clonotype was sampled from a human donor with non-small cell lung cancer. The chain recombines TRBV18 with TRBJ1-6; no reliable D call. The sample was lung tumor tissue. The CDR3: CASSLRPTGSSYNSPLHF. The CDR3 DNA follows: TGTGCCAGCTCACTCCGCCCGACGGGAAGCTCCTATAATTCACCCCTCCACTTT.